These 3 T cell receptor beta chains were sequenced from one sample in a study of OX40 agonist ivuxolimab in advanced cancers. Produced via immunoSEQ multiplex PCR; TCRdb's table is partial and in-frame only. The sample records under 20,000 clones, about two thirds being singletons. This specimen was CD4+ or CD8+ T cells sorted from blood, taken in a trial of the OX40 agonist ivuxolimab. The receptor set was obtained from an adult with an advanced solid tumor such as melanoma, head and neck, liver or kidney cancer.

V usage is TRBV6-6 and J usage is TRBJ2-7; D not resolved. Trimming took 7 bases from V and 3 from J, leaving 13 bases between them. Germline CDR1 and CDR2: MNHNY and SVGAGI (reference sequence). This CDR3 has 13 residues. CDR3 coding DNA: TGTGCCAGCACCCAAGGACGGTACTACGAGCAGTACTTC. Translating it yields CASTQGRYYEQYF.

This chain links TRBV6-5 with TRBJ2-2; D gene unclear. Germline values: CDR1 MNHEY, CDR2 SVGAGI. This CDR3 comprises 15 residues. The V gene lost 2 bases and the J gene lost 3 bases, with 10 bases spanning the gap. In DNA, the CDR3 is TGTGCCAGCAGTTACGGCAACACCTACACCGGGGAGCTGTTTTTT. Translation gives CASSYGNTYTGELFF.

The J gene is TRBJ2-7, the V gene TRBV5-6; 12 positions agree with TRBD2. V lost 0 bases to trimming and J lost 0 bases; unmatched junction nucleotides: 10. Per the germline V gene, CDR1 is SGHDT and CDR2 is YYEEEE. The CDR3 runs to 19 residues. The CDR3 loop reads CASSLDGGLAGPFSYEQYF. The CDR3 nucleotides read TGTGCCAGCAGCTTGGATGGGGGACTAGCGGGCCCTTTCTCCTACGAGCAGTACTTC.